This TCR beta chain is drawn from a study of Ad26.COV2.S vaccination and SARS-CoV-2 variants. CDR3 size: 17 residues. Germline V gene lookup returns CDR1 MNHEY and CDR2 SMNVEV (reference sequence). The V end was cut by 4 bases, the J end by 7 bases, with 23 bases between. Treatment in this sample: some 20 received Ad26.COV2.S at low or high dose, single or two shots; 5 received placebo; per-sample allocation not given. The samples were gathered on day 63 after the first injection of vaccine or placebo. Boston hosted the donor, who was an adult aged 18-55 years. Sequenced by immunoSEQ multiplex PCR; TCRdb stores in-frame clones only, minus some. Of a few hundred thousand clones listed, roughly 90% were seen once; the top ten hold over 5%.

The sequences come from peripheral blood, collected in a trial of Ad26.COV2.S vaccine versus placebo. The chain recombines TRBV27 with TRBJ1-5; maybe TRBD1 (5 bases). This sequence originates from a person aged 18-60 years who received the Ad26.COV2.S COVID-19 vaccine or a placebo. Here the CDR3 reads CASSSYEGRKVGQPQHF. The CDR3, as DNA: TGTGCCAGCAGTTCATATGAGGGGCGTAAGGTCGGACAGCCCCAGCATTTT.